The sequence of this TCR beta chain was determined in a study of control samples from healthy donors and cancer patients. Profiling relied on immunoSEQ multiplex PCR, and the TCRdb table lists in-frame clones only, not all of them. Of roughly 130,000 clones in the sample, around 93% were seen once. The ends lost 4 bases at V and 4 bases at J; junction bases unmatched: 14. Per germline, CDR1 LGHNA and CDR2 YSLEER. This CDR3 comprises 18 residues. The sequenced sample was PBMCs. This sequence was found in a man aged 50 to 60 with head and neck cancer. V and J are TRBV4-3 and TRBJ1-4; 8 positions agree with TRBD1. This chain's CDR3 is CASSPTWGPTGVNEKLFF. DNA of the CDR3: TGCGCCAGCAGCCCTACGTGGGGGCCGACAGGGGTTAATGAAAAACTGTTTTTT.